This record covers a single T cell receptor (beta chain). The germline gives CDR1 SNHLY, CDR2 FYNNEI. Deletions cut 5 bases from V and 4 bases from J, with 11 bases between. CDR3 size: 13 residues. These data come from a study of CD8+CD57+ T cells in acquired aplastic anemia. As for the study in general: Sorted CD4+ plus CD8+ cells gave DNA averaging 3.2 ug.

Genomic DNA, the template, was used for profiling of the TCR beta VDJ and CDR3. TCRdb analysed the reads with MiXCR anew, one entry per CDR3 protein. The data contain around 200,000 distinct CDR3 sequences, over 55% of them singletons. The J gene is TRBJ1-2, the V gene TRBV2; D might be TRBD1 (5 bases). Source material: sorted CD4+, CD8+, or CD8+CD57+ T cells (not recorded which) from PBMCs. The origin of this receptor is a human donor in good health. The CDR3 reads CASSRGLAYGYTF. CDR3 nucleotides: TGTGCCAGCAGTCGGGGACTAGCCTATGGCTACACCTTC.